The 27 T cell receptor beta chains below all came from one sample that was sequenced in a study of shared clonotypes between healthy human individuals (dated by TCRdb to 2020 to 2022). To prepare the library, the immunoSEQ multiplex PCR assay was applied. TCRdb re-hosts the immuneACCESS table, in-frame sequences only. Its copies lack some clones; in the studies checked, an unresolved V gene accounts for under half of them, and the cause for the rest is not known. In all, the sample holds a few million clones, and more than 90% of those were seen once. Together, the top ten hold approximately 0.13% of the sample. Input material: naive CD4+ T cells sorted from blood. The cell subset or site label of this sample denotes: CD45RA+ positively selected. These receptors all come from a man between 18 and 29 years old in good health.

This chain's CDR3 is CAIRGTDHNEQFF. CDR3 nucleotide sequence: TGTGCCATCAGGGGGACCGATCACAATGAGCAGTTCTTC. The rearrangement joins TRBV10-3 to TRBJ2-1; D possibly matches TRBD1 or TRBD2 (5 bases each). The CDR3 runs 13 residues. The germline V gene has CDR1 ENHRY and CDR2 SYGVKD. V was trimmed by 6 bases and J by 5 bases, leaving 11 bases between them.

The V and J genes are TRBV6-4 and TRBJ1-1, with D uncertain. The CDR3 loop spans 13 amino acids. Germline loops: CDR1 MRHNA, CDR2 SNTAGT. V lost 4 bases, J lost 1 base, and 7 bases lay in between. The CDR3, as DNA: TGTGCCAGCAGTGTTGAGCCGAACACTGAAGCTTTCTTT. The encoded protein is CASSVEPNTEAFF.

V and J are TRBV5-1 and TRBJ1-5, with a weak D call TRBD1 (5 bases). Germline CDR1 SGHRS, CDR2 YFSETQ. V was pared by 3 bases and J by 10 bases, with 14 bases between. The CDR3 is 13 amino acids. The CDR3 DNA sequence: TGCGCCAGCAGCTCAACGGGAGGGGTCCCCCAGCATTTT. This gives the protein CASSSTGGVPQHF.

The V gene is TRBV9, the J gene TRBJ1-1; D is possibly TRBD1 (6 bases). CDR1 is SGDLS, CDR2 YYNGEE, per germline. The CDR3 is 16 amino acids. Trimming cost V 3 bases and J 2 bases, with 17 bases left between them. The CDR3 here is CASSANPTGTNTEAFF. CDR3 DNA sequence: TGTGCCAGCAGCGCTAACCCGACAGGAACAAACACTGAAGCTTTCTTT. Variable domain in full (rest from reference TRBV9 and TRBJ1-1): DSGVTQTPKHLITATGQRVTLRCSPRSGDLSVYWYQQSLDQGLQFLIQYYNGEERAKGNILERFSAQQFPDLHSELNLSSLELGDSALYFCASSANPTGTNTEAFFGQGTRLTVV.

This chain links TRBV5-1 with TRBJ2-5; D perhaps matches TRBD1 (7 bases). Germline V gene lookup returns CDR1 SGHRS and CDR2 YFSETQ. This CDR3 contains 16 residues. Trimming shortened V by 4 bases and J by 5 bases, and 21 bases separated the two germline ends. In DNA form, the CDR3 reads TGCGCCAGCAGCAGGGGGACCGGACAGGAGGGGGAGACCCAGTACTTC. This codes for CASSRGTGQEGETQYF.

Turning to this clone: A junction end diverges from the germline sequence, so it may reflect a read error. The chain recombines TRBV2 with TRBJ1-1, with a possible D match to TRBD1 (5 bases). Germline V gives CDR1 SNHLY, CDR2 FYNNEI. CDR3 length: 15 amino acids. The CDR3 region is CASGAGRTDFEEVFF. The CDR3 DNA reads TGTGCCAGCGGGGCGGGTAGGACGGACTTCGAGGAAGTTTTCTTT.

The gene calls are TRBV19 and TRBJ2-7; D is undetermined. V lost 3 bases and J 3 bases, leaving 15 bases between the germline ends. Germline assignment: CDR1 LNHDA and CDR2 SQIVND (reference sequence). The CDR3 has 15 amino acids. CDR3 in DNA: TGTGCCAGTAGTATGAGTATCGGACGGATCTACGAGCAGTACTTC. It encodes CASSMSIGRIYEQYF.

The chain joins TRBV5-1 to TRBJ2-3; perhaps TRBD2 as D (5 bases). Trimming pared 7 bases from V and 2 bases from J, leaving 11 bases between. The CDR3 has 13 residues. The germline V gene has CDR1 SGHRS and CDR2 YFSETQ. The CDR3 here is CASSYGVTDTQYF. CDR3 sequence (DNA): TGCGCCAGCTCCTACGGGGTCACAGATACGCAGTATTTT.

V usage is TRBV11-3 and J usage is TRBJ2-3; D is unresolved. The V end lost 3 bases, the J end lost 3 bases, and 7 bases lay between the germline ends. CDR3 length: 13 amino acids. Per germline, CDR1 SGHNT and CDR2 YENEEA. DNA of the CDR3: TGTGCCAGCAGCTTCGGTCCTACAGATACGCAGTATTTT. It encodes CASSFGPTDTQYF. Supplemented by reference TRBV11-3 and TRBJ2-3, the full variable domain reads EAGVVQSPRYKIIEKKQPVAFWCNPISGHNTLYWYLQNLGQGPELLIRYENEEAVDDSQLPKDRFSAERLKGVDSTLKIQPAELGDSAVYLCASSFGPTDTQYFGPGTRLTVL.

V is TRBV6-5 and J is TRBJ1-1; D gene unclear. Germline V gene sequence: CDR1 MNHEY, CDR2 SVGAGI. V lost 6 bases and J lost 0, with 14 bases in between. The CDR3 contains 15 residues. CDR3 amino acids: CASSQSILMNTEAFF. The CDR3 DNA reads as TGTGCCAGCAGCCAAAGTATTTTAATGAACACTGAAGCTTTCTTT.

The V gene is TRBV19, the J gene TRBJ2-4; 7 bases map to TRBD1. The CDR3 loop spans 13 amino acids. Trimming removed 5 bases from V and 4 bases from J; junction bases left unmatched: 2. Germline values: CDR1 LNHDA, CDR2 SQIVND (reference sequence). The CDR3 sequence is CASSLDRKNIQYF. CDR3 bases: TGTGCCAGTAGTCTGGACAGGAAAAACATTCAGTACTTC.

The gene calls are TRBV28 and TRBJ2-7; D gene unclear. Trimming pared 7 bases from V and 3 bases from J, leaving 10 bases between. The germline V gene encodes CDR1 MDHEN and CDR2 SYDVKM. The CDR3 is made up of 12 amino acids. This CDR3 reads CASTPKSYEQYF. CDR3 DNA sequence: TGTGCCAGCACTCCGAAGAGCTACGAGCAGTACTTC.

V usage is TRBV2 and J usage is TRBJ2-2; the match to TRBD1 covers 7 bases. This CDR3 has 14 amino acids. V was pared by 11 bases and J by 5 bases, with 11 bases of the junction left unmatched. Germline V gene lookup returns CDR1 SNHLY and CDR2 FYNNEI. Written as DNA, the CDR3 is TGTGCCCCCATAGGGACAGTAAGAACCGGGGAGCTGTTTTTT. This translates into CAPIGTVRTGELFF.

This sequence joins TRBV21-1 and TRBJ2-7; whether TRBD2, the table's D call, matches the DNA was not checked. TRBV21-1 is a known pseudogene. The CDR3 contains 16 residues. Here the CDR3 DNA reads TGTGCCAGCAGCCTATGGACTAGCGGGACCTCCAACGAGCAGTACTTC. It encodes CASSLWTSGTSNEQYF.

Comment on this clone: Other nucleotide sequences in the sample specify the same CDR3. The CDR3 is CASSLNQETQYF. The CDR3 DNA reads TGTGCCAGCAGCTTGAATCAAGAGACCCAGTACTTC. This chain links TRBV7-9 with TRBJ2-5; D unclear. V lost 3 bases, J lost 2 bases, and 4 bases lay in between. The CDR3 runs 12 residues. The germline CDR1 and CDR2 sequences are SEHNR and FQNEAQ (reference sequence).

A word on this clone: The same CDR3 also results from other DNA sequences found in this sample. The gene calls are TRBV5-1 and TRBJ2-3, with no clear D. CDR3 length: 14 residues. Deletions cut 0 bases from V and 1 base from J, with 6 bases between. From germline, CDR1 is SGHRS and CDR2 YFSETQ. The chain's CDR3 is CASSLGTRTDTQYF. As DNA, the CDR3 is TGCGCCAGCAGCTTGGGAACTCGCACAGATACGCAGTATTTT. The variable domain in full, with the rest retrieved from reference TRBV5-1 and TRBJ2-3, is KAGVTQTPRYLIKTRGQQVTLSCSPISGHRSVSWYQQTPGQGLQFLFEYFSETQRNKGNFPGRFSGRQFSNSRSEMNVSTLELGDSALYLCASSLGTRTDTQYFGPGTRLTVL.

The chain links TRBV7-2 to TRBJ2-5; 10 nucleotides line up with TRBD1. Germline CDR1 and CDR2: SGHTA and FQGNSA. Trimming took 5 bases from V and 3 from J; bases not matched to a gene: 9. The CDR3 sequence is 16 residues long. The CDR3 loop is CASSRKTGGFEETQYF. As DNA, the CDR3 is TGTGCCAGCAGCCGAAAGACAGGGGGCTTTGAAGAGACCCAGTACTTC.

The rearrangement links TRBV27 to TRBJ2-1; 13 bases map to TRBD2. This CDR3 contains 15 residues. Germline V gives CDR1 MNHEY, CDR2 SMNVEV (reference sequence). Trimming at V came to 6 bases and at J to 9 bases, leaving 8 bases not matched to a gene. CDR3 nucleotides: TGTGCCAGCAGACCTGGGACTAGCGGGACAGGTGAGCAGTTCTTC. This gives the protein CASRPGTSGTGEQFF.

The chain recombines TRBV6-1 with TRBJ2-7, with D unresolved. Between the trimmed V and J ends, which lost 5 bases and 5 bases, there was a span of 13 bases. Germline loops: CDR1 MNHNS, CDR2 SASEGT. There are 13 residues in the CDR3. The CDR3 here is CASSLLVFDEQYF. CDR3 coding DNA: TGTGCCAGCAGTCTACTTGTCTTCGACGAGCAGTACTTC.

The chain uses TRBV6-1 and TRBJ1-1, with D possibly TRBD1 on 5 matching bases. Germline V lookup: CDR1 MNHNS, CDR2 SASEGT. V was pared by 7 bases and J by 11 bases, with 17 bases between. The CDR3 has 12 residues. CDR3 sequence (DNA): TGTGCCAGCATGGGGGGGGAGAGGTACGCTTTCTTT. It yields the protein CASMGGERYAFF.

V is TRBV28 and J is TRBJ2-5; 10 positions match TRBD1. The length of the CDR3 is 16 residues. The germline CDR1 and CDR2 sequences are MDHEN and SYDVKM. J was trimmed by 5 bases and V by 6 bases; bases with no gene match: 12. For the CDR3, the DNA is TGTGCCAGCAGCCCTCCGGGACAGGGGAATACGGAGACCCAGTACTTC. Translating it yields CASSPPGQGNTETQYF.

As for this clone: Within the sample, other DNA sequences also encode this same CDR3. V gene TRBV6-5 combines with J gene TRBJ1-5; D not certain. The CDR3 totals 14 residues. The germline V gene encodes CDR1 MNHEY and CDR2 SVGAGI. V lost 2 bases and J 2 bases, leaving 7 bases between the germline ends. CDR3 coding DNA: TGTGCCAGCAGTTACCGGGTGGGCAATCAGCCCCAGCATTTT. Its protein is CASSYRVGNQPQHF.

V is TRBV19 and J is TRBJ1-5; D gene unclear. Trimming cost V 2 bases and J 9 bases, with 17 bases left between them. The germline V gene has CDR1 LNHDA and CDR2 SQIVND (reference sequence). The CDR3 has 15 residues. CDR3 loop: CASSITGSNARPQHF. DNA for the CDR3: TGTGCCAGTAGTATAACCGGATCAAATGCGAGGCCCCAGCATTTT.

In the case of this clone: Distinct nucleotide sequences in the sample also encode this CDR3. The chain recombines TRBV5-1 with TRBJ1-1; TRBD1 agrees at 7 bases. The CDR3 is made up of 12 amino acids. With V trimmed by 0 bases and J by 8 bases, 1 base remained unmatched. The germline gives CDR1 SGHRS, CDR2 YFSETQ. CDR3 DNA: TGCGCCAGCAGCTTGGGACAGGGAGAAGCTTTCTTT. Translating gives CASSLGQGEAFF.

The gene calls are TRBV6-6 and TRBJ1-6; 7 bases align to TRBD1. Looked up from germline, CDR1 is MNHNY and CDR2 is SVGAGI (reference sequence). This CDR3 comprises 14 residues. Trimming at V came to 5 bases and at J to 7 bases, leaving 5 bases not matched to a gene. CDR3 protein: CASSPQGGNSPLHF. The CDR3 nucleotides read TGTGCCAGCAGTCCCCAGGGGGGGAATTCACCCCTCCACTTT.

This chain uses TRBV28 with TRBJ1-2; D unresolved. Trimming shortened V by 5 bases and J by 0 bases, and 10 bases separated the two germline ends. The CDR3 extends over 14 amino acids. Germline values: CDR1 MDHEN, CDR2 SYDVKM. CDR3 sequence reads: CASSLMDANYGYTF. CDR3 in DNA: TGTGCCAGCAGTCTAATGGACGCTAACTATGGCTACACCTTC.

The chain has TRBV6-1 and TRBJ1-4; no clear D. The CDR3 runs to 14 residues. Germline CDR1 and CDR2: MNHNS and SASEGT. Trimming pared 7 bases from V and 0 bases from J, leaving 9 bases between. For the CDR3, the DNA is TGTGCCAGCACTTTGTCCACAACTAATGAAAAACTGTTTTTT. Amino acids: CASTLSTTNEKLFF.